This entry describes one TCR beta chain. This specimen comes from a study of blood T cells in healthy people across ages. V lost 5 bases, J lost 7 bases, and 10 bases stayed unmatched. This CDR3 is built from 15 residues. From germline, CDR1 is SGHVS and CDR2 FQNEAQ. Alongside a J-beta primer mix, a sample-barcoded 5' primer served in a second PCR lasting roughly 6 to 11 cycles. TCRdb re-called the 5' RACE reads with MiXCR, one entry per CDR3 protein. Of some 940,000 distinct CDR3 sequences listed, 25% to 30% were seen once; the top ten hold around 9.6%. This same sample was also part of a study on T cells of mothers and their children. That paper notes: Each child contributed approximately 2.9 million TCR beta CDR3 reads, while each mother contributed over 8.5 million.

Sequencing used blood. The V gene is TRBV7-8, the J gene TRBJ2-7; 11 nucleotides line up with TRBD1. This sequence originates from a woman aged 40 to 50 in good health. The CDR3 DNA follows: TGTGCCAGCAGCAACCGGGACAGGGGGACGGGGGAGCAGTACTTC. This translates into CASSNRDRGTGEQYF.